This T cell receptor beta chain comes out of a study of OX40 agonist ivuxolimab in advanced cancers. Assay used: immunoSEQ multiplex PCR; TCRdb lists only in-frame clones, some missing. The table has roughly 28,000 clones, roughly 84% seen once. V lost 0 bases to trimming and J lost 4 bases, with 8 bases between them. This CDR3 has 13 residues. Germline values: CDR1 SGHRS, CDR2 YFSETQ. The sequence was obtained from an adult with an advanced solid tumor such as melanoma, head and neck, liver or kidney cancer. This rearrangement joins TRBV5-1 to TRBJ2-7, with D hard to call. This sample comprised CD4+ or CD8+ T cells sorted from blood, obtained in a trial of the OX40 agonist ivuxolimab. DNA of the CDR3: TGCGCCAGCAGCTTGGCCACAAATTACGAGCAGTACTTC. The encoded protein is CASSLATNYEQYF.